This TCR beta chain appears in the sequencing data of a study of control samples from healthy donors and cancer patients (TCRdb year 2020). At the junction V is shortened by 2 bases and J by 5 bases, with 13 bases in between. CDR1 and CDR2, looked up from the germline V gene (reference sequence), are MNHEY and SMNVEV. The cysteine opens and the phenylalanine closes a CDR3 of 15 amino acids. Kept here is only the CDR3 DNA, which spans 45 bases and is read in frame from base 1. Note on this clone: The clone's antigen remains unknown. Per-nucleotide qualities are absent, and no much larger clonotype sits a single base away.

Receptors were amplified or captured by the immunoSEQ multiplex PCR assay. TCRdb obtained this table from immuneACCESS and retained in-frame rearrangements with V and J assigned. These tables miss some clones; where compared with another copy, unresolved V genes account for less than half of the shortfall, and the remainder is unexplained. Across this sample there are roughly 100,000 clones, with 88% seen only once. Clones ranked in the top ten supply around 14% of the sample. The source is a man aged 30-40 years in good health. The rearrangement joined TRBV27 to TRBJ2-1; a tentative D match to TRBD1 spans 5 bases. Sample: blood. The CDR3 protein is CASSLTQGLDNEQFF. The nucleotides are TGTGCCAGCAGTTTAACTCAGGGTTTAGACAATGAGCAGTTCTTC.